This T cell receptor (beta chain) comes out of a study of Ad26.COV2.S vaccination and SARS-CoV-2 variants. Study conclusions and caveats: Ad26.COV2.S recipients had broader spike-specific TCRs (P = 0.0014). Using TCR breadth and depth analyses may have led to underestimated total T cell responses.

Treatment described: 15 to 20 received Ad26.COV2.S at low or high dose, single or two shots; about 5 received placebo; per-sample allocation not given. Specimens were obtained on day 63 following the first vaccine or placebo injection. This vaccine is an Ad26 vector that expresses the Wuhan-strain SARS-CoV-2 spike. The protocol was immunoSEQ multiplex PCR, while the TCRdb copy is restricted to in-frame clones and leaves out a portion. Of 300,000 to 450,000 clones in the sample, approximately 81% were seen once. As concerns this clone: The target antigen is unknown.

This CDR3 contains 13 residues. Germline V gives CDR1 SGDLS, CDR2 YYNGEE. V lost 0 bases and J lost 7, with 10 bases in between. The sequences come from peripheral blood, collected in a trial of Ad26.COV2.S vaccine versus placebo. This chain joins TRBV9 and TRBJ1-1; the D is unclear. The sequence came from a person between 18 and 59 years old who received the Ad26.COV2.S COVID-19 vaccine or a placebo. CDR3 loop: CASSVGRVVEAFF. CDR3 DNA: TGTGCCAGCAGCGTAGGACGGGTGGTTGAAGCTTTCTTT.